Included here is one TCR beta chain sequence, with context. What it binds is unknown. These data are taken from a study of radiotherapy plus CTLA-4 blockade in lung cancer. Background on the study: Among enrolled patients, roughly 20% responded and approximately 33% achieved disease control.

Study-wide results and caveats: Among blood TCR repertoires after radiotherapy plus ipilimumab, tumor-derived clones expanded.

Repertoires were generated with immunoSEQ multiplex PCR, while TCRdb's copy carries only in-frame clones and drops some. This sample has tens of thousands of clones, with about four fifths found just once. The CDR3 extends over 16 amino acids. V was clipped by 0 bases and J by 3 bases; unmatched bases: 0. Germline loops: CDR1 SGHRS, CDR2 YFSETQ. The chain links TRBV5-1 to TRBJ2-3, with 14 bases aligning to TRBD2. Material: peripheral blood, obtained from a patient treated with radiotherapy plus ipilimumab. This TCR came from a human donor with non-small cell lung cancer who had a partial response to radiotherapy plus ipilimumab. Some clones in this sample may be carry-over from other donors' samples. The CDR3 loop is CASSLGTSGRTDTQYF. The DNA for the CDR3 is TGCGCCAGCAGCTTGGGGACTAGCGGGAGGACAGATACGCAGTATTTT.